This T cell receptor beta chain was observed in a study of blood T cell repertoires in COVID-19. About the study: Italy, Spain and the United States were the sources of the convalescent and acute COVID-19 samples. PBMCs, B-cell-depleted T cells, or T cells were the source of the cDNA or gDNA that made up the material.

In the original analysis: Amplification of reference gene primers provided the estimated nucleated cell counts. Sequenced by immunoSEQ multiplex PCR; TCRdb stores in-frame clones only, minus some. V, J and clone size reflect that table, while D and trimming were determined from the DNA. The table shows 110,000 or so clones, with about 90% occurring only once. There are 16 residues in the CDR3. The ends were cut back, 5 bases at V and 1 base at J, with 17 bases in the middle. Germline CDR1 and CDR2: SEHNR and FQNEAQ (reference sequence). This clone was counted once. The rearrangement links TRBV7-9 to TRBJ1-2; a possible D gene is TRBD1 (6 bases). What was sequenced was peripheral blood. This clonotype originated in a woman between 45 and 60 years old with acute or convalescent COVID-19. The CDR3: CASSPRQVTGNYGYTF. The CDR3 DNA sequence: TGTGCCAGCAGCCCCCGACAGGTCACGGGTAACTATGGCTACACCTTC.